This T cell receptor (beta chain) was sequenced for a study of blood T cell repertoires in COVID-19. Trimming left V 4 bases short and J 4 bases short, with 23 bases between. The germline V gene has CDR1 KGHSH and CDR2 LQKENI. The CDR3 loop spans 17 amino acids. The table came from immunoSEQ multiplex PCR; TCRdb's copy has only in-frame clones and leaves some out. The sample holds about 63,000 clones; 60% to 85% are singletons and the top ten take 50%. The sample holds a few counts of this clone. The rearrangement joins TRBV18 to TRBJ2-7; possibly TRBD2 for D (6 bases). This clonotype was sampled from a woman older than 75 with acute or convalescent COVID-19. Sequenced sample: peripheral blood. The CDR3 is CASSLSTNRDLFYEQYF. In nucleotides, the CDR3 is TGTGCCAGCTCACTTAGTACTAACCGGGACTTATTTTACGAGCAGTACTTC.